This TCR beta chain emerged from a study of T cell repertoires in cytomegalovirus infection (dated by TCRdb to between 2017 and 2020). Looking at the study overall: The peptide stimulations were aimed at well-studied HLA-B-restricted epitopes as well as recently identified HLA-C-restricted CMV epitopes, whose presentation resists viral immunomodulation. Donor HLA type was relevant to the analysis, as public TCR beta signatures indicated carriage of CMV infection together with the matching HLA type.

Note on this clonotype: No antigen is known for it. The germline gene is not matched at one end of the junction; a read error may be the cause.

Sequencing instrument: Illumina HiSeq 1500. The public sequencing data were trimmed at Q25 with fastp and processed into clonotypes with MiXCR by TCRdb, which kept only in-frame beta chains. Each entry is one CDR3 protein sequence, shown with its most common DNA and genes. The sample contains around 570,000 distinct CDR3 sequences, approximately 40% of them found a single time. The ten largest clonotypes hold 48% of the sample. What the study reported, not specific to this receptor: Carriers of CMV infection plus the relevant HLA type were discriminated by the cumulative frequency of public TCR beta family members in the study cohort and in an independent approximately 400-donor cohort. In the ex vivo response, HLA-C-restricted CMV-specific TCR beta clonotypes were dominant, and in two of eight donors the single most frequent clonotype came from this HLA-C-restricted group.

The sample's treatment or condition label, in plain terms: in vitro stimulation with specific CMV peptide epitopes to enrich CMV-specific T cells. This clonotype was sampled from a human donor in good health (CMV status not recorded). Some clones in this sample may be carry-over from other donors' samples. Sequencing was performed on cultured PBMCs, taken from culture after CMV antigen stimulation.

The CDR3 reads CASSLGGTSGRASEQIF. The nucleotides are TGTGCCAGCAGTTTAGGTGGGACTAGCGGGAGGGCCAGTGAGCAGATCTTC. The chain uses TRBV12-3 or TRBV12-4 and TRBJ2-1; TRBD2 matches 16 bases in the middle. Its CDR3 holds 17 amino acids, cysteine through phenylalanine. The DNA shown is the 51-base CDR3, in frame from base 1.